The 9 T cell receptor beta chains in this list originate from one sample, sequenced in a study of HIV-infected patients and healthy controls. No cell fractionation was done, so the repertoire covers all unsorted peripheral blood T cells. Alpha and beta constant-region primers primed reverse transcription of approximately 0.55 ug RNA. Separate chain-specific third strand synthesis with multiplexing indices produced the alpha and beta libraries. Using its own MiXCR run on the 5' RACE reads, TCRdb lists one record per CDR3 protein. The sample holds some 9,900 distinct CDR3 sequences; around 5.2% are singletons and the top ten take more than 12%. This material consisted of blood, taken before antiretroviral therapy. These receptors originate from an adult with HIV infection.

The CDR3 DNA follows: TGTGCCAGCAGCAAGATGAACACTGAAGCTTTCTTT. Its protein product is CASSKMNTEAFF. The V call is TRBV7-2, the J call TRBJ1-1; no firm D call. The CDR3 is 12 amino acids. Germline loops: CDR1 SGHTA, CDR2 FQGNSA. Trimming removed 5 bases at V and 0 bases at J, with 4 bases between.

This clonotype was counted once. The chain is built from TRBV4-1 and TRBJ2-7; D is unclear. CDR3 length: 13 amino acids. Germline values: CDR1 MGHRA, CDR2 YSYEKL. Trimming shortened V by 1 base and J by 3 bases, and 7 bases separated the two germline ends. CDR3 region: CASSQGSDYEQYF. The CDR3 DNA reads TGCGCCAGCAGCCAAGGCTCGGACTACGAGCAGTACTTC.

This rearrangement joins TRBV11-1 to TRBJ2-1, with 7 nucleotides matching TRBD1. The CDR3 has 17 amino acids. The V segment lost 1 base and the J segment 1 base; nucleotides outside the gene matches: 7. Germline V CDR1 and CDR2: SGHAT, FQDESV (reference sequence). In DNA, the CDR3 is TGTGCCAGCAGCTTAGGCATTCCAGGGGGATCCTACAATGAGCAGTTCTTC. Its protein product is CASSLGIPGGSYNEQFF.

This clonotype showed up many times. The chain has TRBV29-1 and TRBJ2-1; D gene uncertain. Germline-derived CDR1 and CDR2 are SQVTM and ANQGSEA. This CDR3 is 13 amino acids long. Trimming took off 6 bases at V and 5 bases at J, with 14 bases between the two ends. The CDR3 loop reads CSVLWRTHNEQFF. In DNA form, the CDR3 reads TGCAGCGTCCTCTGGCGGACCCACAATGAGCAGTTCTTC.

This clonotype was recorded at least ten times. The V gene is TRBV13, the J gene TRBJ2-3; TRBD2 matches at 10 bases. V trimming: 0 bases; J trimming: 2 bases; junction bases outside the gene matches: 5. This CDR3 is 17 amino acids long. CDR1 PRHDT and CDR2 FYEKMQ come from the germline V gene (reference sequence). CDR3 region: CASSLGRTSGTTDTQYF. In DNA, the CDR3 is TGTGCCAGCAGCTTAGGAAGGACTAGCGGAACCACAGATACGCAGTATTTT.

This chain joins TRBV20-1 and TRBJ1-2; TRBD1 aligns across 8 bases. CDR1 DFQATT and CDR2 SNEGSKA come from the germline V gene (reference sequence). V trimming: 5 bases; J trimming: 6 bases; junction bases outside the gene matches: 14. The CDR3 contains 15 residues. CDR3 residues: CSADPMDRERNGYTF. The CDR3 DNA is TGCAGTGCTGACCCCATGGACAGGGAAAGAAATGGCTACACCTTC.

This clonotype was picked up many times. V is TRBV12-5 and J is TRBJ2-1; tentative D call: TRBD2 (6 bases). Germline CDR1 LGHNT, CDR2 FRNRAP. V was pared by 6 bases and J by 9 bases, with 21 bases between. The CDR3 sequence is 15 residues long. CDR3 region: CASGPPRDPGSEQFF. The CDR3 bases are TGTGCTAGTGGGCCCCCCCGGGACCCCGGGAGTGAGCAGTTCTTC.

Sample share makes this clonotype medium-sized. In nucleotides, the CDR3 is TGTGCCAGCAGTTTGTTTTCGGGCAACGATTCACCCCTCCACTTT. This encodes CASSLFSGNDSPLHF. The chain employs TRBV27 and TRBJ1-6; D gene ambiguous. Germline CDR1 reads MNHEY; CDR2 reads SMNVEV (reference sequence). Trimming took off 3 bases at V and 8 bases at J, with 14 bases between the two ends. There are 15 residues in the CDR3.

This rearrangement joins TRBV4-2 to TRBJ2-3; D perhaps matches TRBD2 (6 bases). Trimming pared 4 bases from V and 0 bases from J, leaving 14 bases between. The CDR3 runs to 16 residues. Germline V gives CDR1 LGHNA, CDR2 YNFKEQ. The CDR3 loop reads CASSPTTGTSTDTQYF. Written as DNA, the CDR3 is TGTGCCAGCAGCCCGACCACCGGGACTAGCACAGATACGCAGTATTTT.